The source of this TCR beta chain is a study of T cell repertoires in cytomegalovirus infection. Study details: CMV infection together with matching HLA type was indicated by public TCR beta signatures. Study-wide findings and caveats: The cumulative frequency of public TCR beta families identified carriers of CMV plus the relevant HLA. Dominant in the ex vivo response were TCR beta clonotypes restricted by HLA-C and specific for CMV.

TCRdb recomputed calls from the reads with MiXCR, one row per CDR3 protein. The sample lists approximately 320,000 distinct CDR3 sequences; more than 8% were seen once. This clonotype was seen many times. The antigen is undetermined. The trim removed 2 bases at V and 3 bases at J, leaving 5 bases unmatched. Germline CDR1 is SGHTA and CDR2 is FQGNSA. This CDR3 has 15 residues. V is TRBV7-2 and J is TRBJ2-7; TRBD1 agrees at 9 bases. The sample comprised PBMCs. The clonotype was recovered from a human donor in good health (CMV status not recorded). Some clones in this sample may be carry-over from other donors' samples. CDR3 in DNA: TGTGCCAGCAGCTTATTATCGACAGGGGGCTACGAGCAGTACTTC. Translated: CASSLLSTGGYEQYF.